The sequence of this T cell receptor beta chain was determined in a study of identical twins. Study observations and caveats: Cross-sectional statistics underpinned the conclusions; the same donors were not followed.

With respect to this clonotype: The antigen is not known.

V was pared by 3 bases and J by 0 bases, with 5 bases between. Germline V gene lookup returns CDR1 SEHNR and CDR2 FQNEAQ (reference sequence). The CDR3 is 14 amino acids. A universal primer site arose from template switching, and cDNA bore unique molecular identifiers. TCRdb re-analysed the 5' RACE reads in MiXCR, keeping a single row per CDR3 protein. This table holds roughly 250,000 distinct CDR3 sequences, 11% to 15% found once. Sequenced sample: memory (CD45RO+) T cells sorted from blood. The gene calls are TRBV7-9 and TRBJ2-2, with no clear D. The receptor's source is a woman between 18 and 29 years old in good health. The CDR3 coding sequence is TGTGCCAGCAGCTTTAGTCCGAACACCGGGGAGCTGTTTTTT. Translation: CASSFSPNTGELFF.